This T cell receptor (beta chain) was captured by sequencing in a study of blood T cell repertoires in COVID-19. Turning to the study itself: Spain, Italy and the United States supplied samples that represented acute and convalescent COVID-19.

Clones were read by immunoSEQ multiplex PCR, and TCRdb kept only the in-frame ones, dropping some. This sample yields some 120,000 clones, of which around nine tenths are seen a single time; around 2% belongs to the top ten. Unmatched junction bases numbered 5, after V lost 5 bases and J lost 6 bases. Germline CDR1 reads ENHRY; CDR2 reads SYGVKD. The CDR3 spans 14 residues. This chain links TRBV10-3 with TRBJ2-2, with 8 positions matching TRBD2. The TCR originated in a man aged 50 to 60 with COVID-19, enrolled during active disease. Material for sequencing was peripheral blood. The CDR3 reads CAISPGLEAGELFF. The CDR3 DNA is TGTGCCATCAGTCCGGGACTAGAGGCCGGGGAGCTGTTTTTT.